The 8 T cell receptor beta chains below come from one sample, sequenced in a study of radiotherapy plus CTLA-4 blockade in lung cancer. Sequencing used immunoSEQ multiplex PCR; TCRdb keeps in-frame clones, though not all of them. The table records 80,000 or so clones, around 79% of them present only once. Sequenced material: peripheral blood, taken from a patient treated with radiotherapy plus ipilimumab. These receptors came from a human donor with non-small cell lung cancer who had a partial response to radiotherapy plus ipilimumab. Some clones in this sample may be carry-over from other donors' samples.

The chain couples TRBV5-4 to TRBJ2-3; 7 bases agree with TRBD2. Germline CDR1 and CDR2: SGHNT and YYREEE (reference sequence). V was pared by 5 bases and J by 3 bases, with 6 bases of the junction left unmatched. The CDR3 runs 14 residues. The CDR3 sequence is CASRRELGTDTQYF. The CDR3 DNA reads as TGTGCCAGCAGGCGGGAGTTGGGGACAGATACGCAGTATTTT.

This chain links TRBV28 with TRBJ1-5; no clear D gene. Germline V gives CDR1 MDHEN, CDR2 SYDVKM. Deletions cut 4 bases from V and 4 bases from J, with 8 bases between. The CDR3 runs to 13 residues. CDR3 bases: TGTGCCAGCAGTTACAGCATTAATCAGCCCCAGCATTTT. As protein: CASSYSINQPQHF.

The V and J genes are TRBV12-5 and TRBJ1-3; tentative D call: TRBD1 (6 bases). Germline V gives CDR1 LGHNT, CDR2 FRNRAP. The CDR3 extends over 16 amino acids. Trimming pared 0 bases from V and 0 bases from J, leaving 9 bases between. In DNA, the CDR3 is TGTGCTAGTGGTTTGGTACAGGGCATCTCTGGAAACACCATATATTTT. Translated: CASGLVQGISGNTIYF.

In its sample, this clone was seen once. This sequence joins TRBV29-1 and TRBJ2-2; TRBD1 is a possible D gene (6 bases). The CDR3 runs 14 residues. Germline V gives CDR1 SQVTM, CDR2 ANQGSEA. V was trimmed by 6 bases and J by 4 bases, leaving 15 bases between them. In nucleotides, the CDR3 is TGCAGCGTGGGGTCCCGAGGGGGCACCGGGGAGCTGTTTTTT. Protein sequence: CSVGSRGGTGELFF.

The chain recombines TRBV19 with TRBJ2-1; D perhaps matches TRBD2 (6 bases). With 4 bases removed from V and 2 bases from J, the gap between germline ends came to 21 bases. The CDR3 sequence is 18 residues long. The germline V gene has CDR1 LNHDA and CDR2 SQIVND (reference sequence). CDR3 residues: CASSSPGFTGDPYNEQFF. In DNA, the CDR3 is TGTGCCAGTAGTAGCCCTGGGTTTACGGGAGACCCCTACAATGAGCAGTTCTTC.

This chain uses TRBV19 with TRBJ2-1, with D unresolved. With 6 bases removed from V and 5 bases from J, the gap between germline ends came to 5 bases. Germline lookup yields CDR1 LNHDA and CDR2 SQIVND (reference sequence). This CDR3 has 11 residues. This chain's CDR3 is CASRQNNEQFF. In nucleotides, the CDR3 is TGTGCCAGTAGACAGAACAATGAGCAGTTCTTC.

The gene calls are TRBV7-6 and TRBJ2-1, with 8 positions matching TRBD2. In germline, CDR1 is SGHVS, CDR2 FNYEAQ. Germline trimming cut 7 bases from V and 4 bases from J; bases unmatched to any gene: 9. CDR3 size: 15 residues. For the CDR3, the DNA is TGTGCCAGCACCCGGGGGGGAGCGGGGTACAATGAGCAGTTCTTC. It is translated as CASTRGGAGYNEQFF.

This clone was found a few times. CDR3 in amino acids: CASSRQGRGEKLFF. Written as DNA, the CDR3 is TGTGCCAGCAGTCGACAGGGGAGAGGTGAAAAACTGTTTTTT. The genes are TRBV6-1 and TRBJ1-4; 8 positions match TRBD1. V lost 5 bases to trimming and J lost 7 bases; unmatched junction nucleotides: 6. This CDR3 is built from 14 residues. Looked up from germline, CDR1 is MNHNS and CDR2 is SASEGT.